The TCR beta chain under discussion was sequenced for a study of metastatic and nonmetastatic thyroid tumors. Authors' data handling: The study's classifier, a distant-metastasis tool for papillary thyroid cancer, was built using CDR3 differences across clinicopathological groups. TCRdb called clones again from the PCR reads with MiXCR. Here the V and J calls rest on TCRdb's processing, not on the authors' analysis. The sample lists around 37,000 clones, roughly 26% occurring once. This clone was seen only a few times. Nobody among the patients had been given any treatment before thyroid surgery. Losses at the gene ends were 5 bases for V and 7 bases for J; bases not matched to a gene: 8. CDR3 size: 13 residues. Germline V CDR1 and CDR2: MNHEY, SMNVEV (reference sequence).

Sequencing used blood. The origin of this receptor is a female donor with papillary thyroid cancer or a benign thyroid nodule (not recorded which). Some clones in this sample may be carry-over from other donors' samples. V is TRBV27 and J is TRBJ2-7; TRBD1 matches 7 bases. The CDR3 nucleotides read TGTGCCAGCAGTCTCACAGGGGTCTCTGAGCAGTACTTC. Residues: CASSLTGVSEQYF.